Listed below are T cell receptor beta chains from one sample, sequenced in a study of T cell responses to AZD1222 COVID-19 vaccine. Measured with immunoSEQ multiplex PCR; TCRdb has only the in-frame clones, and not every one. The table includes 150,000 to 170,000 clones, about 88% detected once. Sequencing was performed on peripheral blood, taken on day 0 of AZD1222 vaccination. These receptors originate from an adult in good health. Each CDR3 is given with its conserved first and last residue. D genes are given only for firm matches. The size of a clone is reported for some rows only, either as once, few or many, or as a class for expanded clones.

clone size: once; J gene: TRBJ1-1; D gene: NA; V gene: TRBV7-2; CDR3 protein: CASSLAGGLNTEAFF; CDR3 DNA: TGTGCCAGCAGCTTAGCGGGAGGCCTGAACACTGAAGCTTTCTTT
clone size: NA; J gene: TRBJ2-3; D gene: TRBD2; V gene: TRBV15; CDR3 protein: CATSIQPGSGGYTDTQYF; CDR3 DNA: TGTGCCACCAGCATCCAGCCCGGGAGCGGGGGGTATACAGATACGCAGTATTTT
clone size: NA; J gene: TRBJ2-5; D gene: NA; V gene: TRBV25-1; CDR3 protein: CASSEWSSRGQETQYF; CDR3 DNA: TGTGCCAGCAGTGAATGGTCCAGCCGGGGACAAGAGACCCAGTACTTC
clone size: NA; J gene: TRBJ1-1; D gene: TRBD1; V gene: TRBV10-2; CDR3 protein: CASTQGQGNTEAFF; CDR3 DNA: TGCGCCAGCACCCAGGGACAGGGGAACACTGAAGCTTTCTTT
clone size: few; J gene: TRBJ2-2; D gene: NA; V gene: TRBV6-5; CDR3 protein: CASRQGLPGELFF; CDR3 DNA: TGTGCCAGCAGGCAGGGTTTGCCTGGGGAGCTGTTTTTT
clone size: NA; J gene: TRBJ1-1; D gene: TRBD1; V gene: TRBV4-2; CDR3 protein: CASSQQKTGGFGAFF; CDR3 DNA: TGTGCCAGCAGCCAACAAAAAACAGGGGGATTCGGAGCTTTCTTT
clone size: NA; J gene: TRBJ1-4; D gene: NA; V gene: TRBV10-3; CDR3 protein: CAISKNGANEKLFF; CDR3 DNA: TGTGCCATCAGTAAAAATGGGGCTAATGAAAAACTGTTTTTT
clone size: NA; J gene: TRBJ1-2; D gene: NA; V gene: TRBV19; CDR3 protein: CASSIGSANYGYTF; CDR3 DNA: TGTGCCAGTAGTATTGGGTCTGCTAACTATGGCTACACCTTC
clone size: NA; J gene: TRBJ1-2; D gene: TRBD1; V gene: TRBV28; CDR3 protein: CASSWGQGIYNGYTF; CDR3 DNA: TGTGCCAGCAGCTGGGGACAGGGGATCTACAATGGCTACACCTTC
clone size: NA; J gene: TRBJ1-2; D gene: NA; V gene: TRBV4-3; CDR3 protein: CASSRGDNYGYTF; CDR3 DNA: TGCGCCAGCAGCCGTGGGGACAACTATGGCTACACCTTC
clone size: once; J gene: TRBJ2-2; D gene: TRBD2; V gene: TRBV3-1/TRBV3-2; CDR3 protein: CASSQWDYNTGELFF; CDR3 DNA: TGTGCCAGCAGCCAATGGGACTACAACACCGGGGAGCTGTTTTTT
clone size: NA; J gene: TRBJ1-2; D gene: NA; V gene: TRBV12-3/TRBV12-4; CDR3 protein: CASSKDYGYTF; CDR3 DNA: TGTGCCAGCAGTAAGGACTATGGCTACACCTTC
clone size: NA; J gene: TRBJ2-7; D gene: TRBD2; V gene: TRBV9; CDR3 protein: CASSAQPGLGSYEQYF; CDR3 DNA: TGTGCCAGCAGCGCCCAACCGGGACTAGGCTCCTACGAGCAGTACTTC
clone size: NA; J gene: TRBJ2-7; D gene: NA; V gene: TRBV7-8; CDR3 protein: CASSRVGAYEQYF; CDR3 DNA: TGTGCCAGCAGCCGTGTGGGGGCCTACGAGCAGTACTTC
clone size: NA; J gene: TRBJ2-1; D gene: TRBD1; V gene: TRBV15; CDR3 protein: CATSTDRGNNEQFF; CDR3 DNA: TGTGCCACCAGCACGGACAGGGGTAACAATGAGCAGTTCTTC
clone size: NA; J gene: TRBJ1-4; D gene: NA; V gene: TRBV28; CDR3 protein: CASSLSSGGYEKLFF; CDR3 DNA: TGTGCCAGCAGTTTATCTTCTGGGGGGTATGAAAAACTGTTTTTT
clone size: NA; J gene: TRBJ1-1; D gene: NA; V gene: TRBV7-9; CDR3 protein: CASSGENRATEAFF; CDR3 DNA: TGTGCCAGCAGCGGGGAGAACAGGGCCACTGAAGCTTTCTTT
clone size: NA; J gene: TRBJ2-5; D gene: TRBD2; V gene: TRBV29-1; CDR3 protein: CSVGPAGGRETQYF; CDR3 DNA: TGCAGCGTTGGCCCCGCGGGGGGAAGGGAGACCCAGTACTTC
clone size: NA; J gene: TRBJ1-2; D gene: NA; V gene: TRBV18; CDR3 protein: CASRLSGGGGYTF; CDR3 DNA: TGTGCCAGCCGCCTTTCGGGCGGAGGAGGCTACACCTTC
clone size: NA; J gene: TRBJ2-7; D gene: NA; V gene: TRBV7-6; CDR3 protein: CASSQGQGGSSYEQYF; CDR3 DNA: TGTGCCAGCAGCCAAGGACAGGGAGGGAGCTCCTACGAGCAGTACTTC
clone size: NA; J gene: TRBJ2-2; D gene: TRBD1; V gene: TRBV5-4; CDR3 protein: CASSSGTGGTGELFF; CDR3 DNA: TGTGCCAGCAGCTCCGGGACAGGGGGCACCGGGGAGCTGTTTTTT
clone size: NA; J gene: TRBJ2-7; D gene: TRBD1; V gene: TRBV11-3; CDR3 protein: CASSRGTGSYEQYF; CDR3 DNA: TGTGCCAGCAGCAGGGGGACAGGGAGCTACGAGCAGTACTTC
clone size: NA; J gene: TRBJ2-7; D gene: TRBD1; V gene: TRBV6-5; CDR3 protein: CASWDRGPYEQYF; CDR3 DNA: TGTGCCAGTTGGGACAGGGGCCCCTACGAGCAGTACTTC
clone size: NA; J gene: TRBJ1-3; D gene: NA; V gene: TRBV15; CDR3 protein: CATSRGTGTGNTIYF; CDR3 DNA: TGTGCCACCAGCAGAGGAACAGGGACTGGAAACACCATATATTTT
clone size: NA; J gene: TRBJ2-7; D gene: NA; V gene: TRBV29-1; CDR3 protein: CSVALTFSYEQYF; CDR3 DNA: TGCAGCGTTGCTTTGACATTCAGCTACGAGCAGTACTTC
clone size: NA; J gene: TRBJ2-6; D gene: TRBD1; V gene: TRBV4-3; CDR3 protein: CASSQDTGGIRSGANVLTF; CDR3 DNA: TGCGCCAGCAGCCAAGATACAGGGGGAATTCGCTCTGGGGCCAACGTCCTGACTTTC
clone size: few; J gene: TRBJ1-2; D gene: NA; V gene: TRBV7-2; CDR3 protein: CASSEDGYGYTF; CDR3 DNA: TGTGCCAGCAGTGAGGACGGATACGGCTACACCTTC
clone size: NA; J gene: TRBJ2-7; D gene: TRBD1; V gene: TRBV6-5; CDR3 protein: CASSYQQGPYGQYF; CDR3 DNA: TGTGCCAGCAGTTACCAACAGGGGCCCTACGGGCAGTACTTC
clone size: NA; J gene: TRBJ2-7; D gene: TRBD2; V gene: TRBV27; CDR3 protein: CASSLSGGWWEQYF; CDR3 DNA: TGTGCCAGCAGTTTATCCGGGGGGTGGTGGGAGCAGTACTTC
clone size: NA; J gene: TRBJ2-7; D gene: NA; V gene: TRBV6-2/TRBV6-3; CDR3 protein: CASSYDSRFYEQYF; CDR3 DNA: TGTGCCAGCAGTTACGATTCCAGGTTCTACGAGCAGTACTTC
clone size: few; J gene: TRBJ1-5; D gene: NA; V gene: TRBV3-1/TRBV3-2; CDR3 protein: CASSQDYNQPQHF; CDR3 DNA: TGTGCCAGCAGCCAAGATTATAATCAGCCCCAGCATTTT
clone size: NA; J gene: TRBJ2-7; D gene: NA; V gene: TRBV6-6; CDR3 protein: CASSTDYYEQYF; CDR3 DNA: TGTGCCAGCAGTACAGATTACTACGAGCAGTACTTC
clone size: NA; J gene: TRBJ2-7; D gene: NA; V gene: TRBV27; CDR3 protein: CASPIGDRSYEQYF; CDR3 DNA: TGTGCCAGCCCCATTGGGGATAGGTCCTACGAGCAGTACTTC
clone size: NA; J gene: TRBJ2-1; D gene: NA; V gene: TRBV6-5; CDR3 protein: CASRRGPTEQFF; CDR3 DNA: TGTGCCAGCAGGAGAGGTCCCACTGAGCAGTTCTTC
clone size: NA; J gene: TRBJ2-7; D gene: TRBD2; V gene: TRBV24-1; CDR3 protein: CATSGRGTLSYEQYF; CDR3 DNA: TGTGCCACCTCGGGGAGGGGCACCCTCTCCTACGAGCAGTACTTC
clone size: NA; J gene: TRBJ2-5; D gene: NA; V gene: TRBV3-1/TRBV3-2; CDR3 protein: CASSQRRETQYF; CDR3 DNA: TGTGCCAGCAGCCAGCGTAGGGAGACCCAGTACTTC
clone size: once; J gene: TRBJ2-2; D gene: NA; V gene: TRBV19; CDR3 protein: CAMRRGAGTGELFF; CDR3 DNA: TGTGCCATGAGGAGAGGGGCAGGTACCGGGGAGCTGTTTTTT
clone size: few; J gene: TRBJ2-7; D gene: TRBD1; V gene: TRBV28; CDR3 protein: CASSGGTGESYEQYF; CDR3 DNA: TGTGCCAGCAGTGGGGGGACAGGGGAGTCCTACGAGCAGTACTTC
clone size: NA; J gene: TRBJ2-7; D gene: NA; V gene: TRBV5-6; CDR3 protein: CASSRRLGEQYF; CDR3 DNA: TGTGCCAGCAGCCGCCGCTTGGGCGAGCAGTACTTC
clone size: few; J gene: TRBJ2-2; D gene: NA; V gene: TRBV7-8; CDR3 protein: CASSPGLPGELFF; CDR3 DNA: TGTGCCAGCAGCCCAGGTCTCCCCGGGGAGCTGTTTTTT
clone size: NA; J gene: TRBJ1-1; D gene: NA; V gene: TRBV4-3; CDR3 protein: CASSQAPGVEAFF; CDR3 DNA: TGCGCCAGCAGCCAAGCGCCTGGGGTTGAAGCTTTCTTT
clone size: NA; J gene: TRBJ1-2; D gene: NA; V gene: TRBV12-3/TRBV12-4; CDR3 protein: CASSPQEYGYTF; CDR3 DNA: TGTGCCAGCAGTCCCCAGGAATATGGCTACACCTTC
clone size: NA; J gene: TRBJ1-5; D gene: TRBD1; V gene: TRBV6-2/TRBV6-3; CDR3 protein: CASSYSRGQLYSNQPQHF; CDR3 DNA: TGTGCCAGCAGTTACTCCAGGGGGCAACTGTATAGCAATCAGCCCCAGCATTTT
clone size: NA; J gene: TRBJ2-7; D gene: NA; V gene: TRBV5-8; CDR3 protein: CASSRYGTAYEQYF; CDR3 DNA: TGTGCCAGCAGCCGGTACGGGACGGCCTACGAGCAGTACTTC
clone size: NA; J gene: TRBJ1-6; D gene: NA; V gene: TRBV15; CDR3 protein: CATSRGDSPLHF; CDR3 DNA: TGTGCCACCAGCAGAGGTGATTCACCCCTCCACTTT
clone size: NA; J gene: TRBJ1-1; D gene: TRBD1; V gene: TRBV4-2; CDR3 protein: CASSPYRGNTEAFF; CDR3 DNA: TGTGCCAGCAGCCCTTACAGGGGAAACACTGAAGCTTTCTTT
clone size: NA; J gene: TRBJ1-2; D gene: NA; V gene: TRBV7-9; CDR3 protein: CASSFSSNPSYGYTF; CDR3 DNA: TGTGCCAGCAGCTTTAGCTCAAATCCTTCTTATGGCTACACCTTC
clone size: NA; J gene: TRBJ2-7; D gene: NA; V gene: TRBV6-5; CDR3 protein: CASTQRGTYEQYF; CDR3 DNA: TGTGCCAGCACCCAGAGGGGGACCTACGAGCAGTACTTC
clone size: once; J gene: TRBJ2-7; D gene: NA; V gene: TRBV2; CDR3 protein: CAVGDPYEQYF; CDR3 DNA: TGTGCAGTCGGGGACCCTTACGAGCAGTACTTC
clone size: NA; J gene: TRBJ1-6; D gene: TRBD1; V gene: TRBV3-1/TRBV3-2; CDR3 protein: CASSRDRVGLGNSPLHF; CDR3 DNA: TGTGCCAGCAGCCGGGACAGGGTAGGATTGGGTAATTCACCCCTCCACTTT
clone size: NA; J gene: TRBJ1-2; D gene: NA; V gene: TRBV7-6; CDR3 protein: CASSSDTGNYGYTF; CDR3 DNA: TGTGCCAGCAGCTCGGACACAGGGAACTATGGCTACACCTTC
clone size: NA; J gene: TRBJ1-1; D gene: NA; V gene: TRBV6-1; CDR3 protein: CASSEAGGRTEAFF; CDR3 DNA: TGTGCCAGCAGTGAAGCGGGGGGCCGGACTGAAGCTTTCTTT
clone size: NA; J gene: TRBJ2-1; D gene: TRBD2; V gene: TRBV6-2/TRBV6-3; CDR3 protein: CASSYSAGVFEQFF; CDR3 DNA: TGTGCCAGCAGTTACTCAGCGGGGGTATTTGAGCAGTTCTTC
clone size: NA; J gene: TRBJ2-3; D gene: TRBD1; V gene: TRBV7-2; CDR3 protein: CASSWGTGWSDTQYF; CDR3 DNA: TGTGCCAGCAGCTGGGGGACAGGGTGGTCAGATACGCAGTATTTT
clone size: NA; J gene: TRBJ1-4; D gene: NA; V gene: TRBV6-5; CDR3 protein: CASRPGQPGEKLFF; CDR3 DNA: TGTGCCAGCAGACCTGGACAGCCGGGTGAAAAACTGTTTTTT
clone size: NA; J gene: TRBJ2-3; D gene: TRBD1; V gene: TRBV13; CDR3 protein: CASSLGGSSDTQYF; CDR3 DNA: TGTGCCAGCAGCCTAGGGGGCTCTTCAGATACGCAGTATTTT
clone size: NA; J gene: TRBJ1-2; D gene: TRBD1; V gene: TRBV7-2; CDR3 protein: CASSLKGGTGVYGYTF; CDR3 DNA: TGTGCCAGCAGCTTAAAAGGGGGGACAGGGGTCTATGGCTACACCTTC
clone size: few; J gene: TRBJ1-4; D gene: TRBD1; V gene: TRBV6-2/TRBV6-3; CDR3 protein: CASSYWDRGSANEKLFF; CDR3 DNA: TGTGCCAGCAGTTACTGGGACAGGGGTTCGGCTAATGAAAAACTGTTTTTT
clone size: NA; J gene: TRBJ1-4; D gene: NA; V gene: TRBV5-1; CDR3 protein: CASSLVPGSNEKLFF; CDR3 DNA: TGCGCCAGCAGCTTGGTTCCTGGGTCTAATGAAAAACTGTTTTTT
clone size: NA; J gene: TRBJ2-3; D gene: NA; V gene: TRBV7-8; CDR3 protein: CASSFQGSDTQYF; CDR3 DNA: TGTGCCAGCAGCTTTCAGGGGTCGGATACGCAGTATTTT